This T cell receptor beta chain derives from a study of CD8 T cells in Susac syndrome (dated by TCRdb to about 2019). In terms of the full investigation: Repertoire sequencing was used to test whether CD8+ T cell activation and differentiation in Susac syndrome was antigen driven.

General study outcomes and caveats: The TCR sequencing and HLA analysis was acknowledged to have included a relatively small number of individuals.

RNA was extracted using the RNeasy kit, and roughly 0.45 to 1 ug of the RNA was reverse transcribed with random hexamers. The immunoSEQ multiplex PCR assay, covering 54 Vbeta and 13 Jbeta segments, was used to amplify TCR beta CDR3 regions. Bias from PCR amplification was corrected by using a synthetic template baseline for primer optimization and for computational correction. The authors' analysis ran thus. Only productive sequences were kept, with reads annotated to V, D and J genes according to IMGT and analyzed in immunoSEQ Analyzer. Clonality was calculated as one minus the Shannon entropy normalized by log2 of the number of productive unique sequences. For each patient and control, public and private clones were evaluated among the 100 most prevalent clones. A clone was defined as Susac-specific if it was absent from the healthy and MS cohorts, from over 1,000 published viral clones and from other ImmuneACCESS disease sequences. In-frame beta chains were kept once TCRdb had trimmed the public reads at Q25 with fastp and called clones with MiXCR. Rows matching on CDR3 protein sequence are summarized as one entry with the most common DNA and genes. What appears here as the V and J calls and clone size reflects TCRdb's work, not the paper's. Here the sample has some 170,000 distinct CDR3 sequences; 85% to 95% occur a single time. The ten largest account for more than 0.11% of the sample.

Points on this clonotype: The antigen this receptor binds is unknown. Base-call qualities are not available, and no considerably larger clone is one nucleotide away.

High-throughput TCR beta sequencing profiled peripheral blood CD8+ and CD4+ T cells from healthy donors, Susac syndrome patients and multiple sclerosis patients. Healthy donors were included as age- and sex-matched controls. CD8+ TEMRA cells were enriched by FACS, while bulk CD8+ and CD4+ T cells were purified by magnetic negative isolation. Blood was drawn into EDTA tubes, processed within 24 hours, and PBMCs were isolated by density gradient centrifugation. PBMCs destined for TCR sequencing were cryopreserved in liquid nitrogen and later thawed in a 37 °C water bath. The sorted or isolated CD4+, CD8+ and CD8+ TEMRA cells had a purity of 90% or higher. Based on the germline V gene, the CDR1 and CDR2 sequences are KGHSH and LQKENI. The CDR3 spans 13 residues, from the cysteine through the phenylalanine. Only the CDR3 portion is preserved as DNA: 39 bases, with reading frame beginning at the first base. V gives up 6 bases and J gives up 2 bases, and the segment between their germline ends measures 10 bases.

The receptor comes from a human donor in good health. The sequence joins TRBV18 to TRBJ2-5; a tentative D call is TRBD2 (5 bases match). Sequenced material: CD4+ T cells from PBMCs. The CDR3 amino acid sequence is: CASSAPGQETQYF. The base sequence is TGTGCCAGCTCCGCCCCGGGGCAAGAGACCCAGTACTTC. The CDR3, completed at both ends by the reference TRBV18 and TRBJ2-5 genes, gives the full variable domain NAGVMQNPRHLVRRRGQEARLRCSPMKGHSHVYWYRQLPEEGLKFMVYLQKENIIDESGMPKERFSAEFPKEGPSILRIQQVVRGDSAAYFCASSAPGQETQYFGPGTRLLVL.